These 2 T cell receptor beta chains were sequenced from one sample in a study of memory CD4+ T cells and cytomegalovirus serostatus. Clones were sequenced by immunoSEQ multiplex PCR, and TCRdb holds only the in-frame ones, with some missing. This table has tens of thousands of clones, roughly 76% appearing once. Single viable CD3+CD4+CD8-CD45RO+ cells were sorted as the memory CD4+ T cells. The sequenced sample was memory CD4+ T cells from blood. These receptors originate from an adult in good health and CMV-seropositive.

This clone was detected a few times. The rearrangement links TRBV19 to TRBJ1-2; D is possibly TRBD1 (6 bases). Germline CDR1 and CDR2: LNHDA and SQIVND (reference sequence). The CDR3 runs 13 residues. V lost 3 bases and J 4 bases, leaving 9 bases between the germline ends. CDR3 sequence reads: CASSIGQPYGYTF. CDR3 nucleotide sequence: TGTGCCAGTAGTATCGGACAGCCCTATGGCTACACCTTC.

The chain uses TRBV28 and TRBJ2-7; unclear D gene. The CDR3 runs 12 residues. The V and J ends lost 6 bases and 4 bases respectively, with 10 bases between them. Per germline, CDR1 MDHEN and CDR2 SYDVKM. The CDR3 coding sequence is TGTGCCAGCAGCCTCAGGAGATACGAGCAGTACTTC. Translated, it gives CASSLRRYEQYF.